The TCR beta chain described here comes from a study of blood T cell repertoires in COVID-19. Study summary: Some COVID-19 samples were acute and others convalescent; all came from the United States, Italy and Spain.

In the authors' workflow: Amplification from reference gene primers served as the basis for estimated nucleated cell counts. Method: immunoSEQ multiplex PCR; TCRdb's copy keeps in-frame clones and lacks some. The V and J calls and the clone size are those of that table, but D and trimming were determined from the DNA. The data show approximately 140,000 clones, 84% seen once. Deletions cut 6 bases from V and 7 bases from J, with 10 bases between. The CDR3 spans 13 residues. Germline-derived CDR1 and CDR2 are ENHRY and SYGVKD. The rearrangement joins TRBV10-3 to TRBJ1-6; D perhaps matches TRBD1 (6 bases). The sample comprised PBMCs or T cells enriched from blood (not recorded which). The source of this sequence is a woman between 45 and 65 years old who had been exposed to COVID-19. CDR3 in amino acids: CAIRGADNSPLHF. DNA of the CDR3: TGTGCCATCAGGGGGGCAGACAATTCACCCCTCCACTTT.